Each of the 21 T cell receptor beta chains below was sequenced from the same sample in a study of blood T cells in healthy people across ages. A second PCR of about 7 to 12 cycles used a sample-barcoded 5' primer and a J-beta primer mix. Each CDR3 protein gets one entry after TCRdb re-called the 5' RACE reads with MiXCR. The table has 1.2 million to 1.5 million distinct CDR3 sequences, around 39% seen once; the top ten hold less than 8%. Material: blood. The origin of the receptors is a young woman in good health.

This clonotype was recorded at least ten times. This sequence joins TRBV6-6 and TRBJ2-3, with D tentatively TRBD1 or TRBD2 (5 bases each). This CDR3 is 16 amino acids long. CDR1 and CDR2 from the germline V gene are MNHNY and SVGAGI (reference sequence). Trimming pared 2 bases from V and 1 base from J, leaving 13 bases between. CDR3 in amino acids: CASSYRDLKGTDTQYF. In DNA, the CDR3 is TGTGCCAGCAGTTACCGGGACCTCAAGGGCACAGATACGCAGTATTTT.

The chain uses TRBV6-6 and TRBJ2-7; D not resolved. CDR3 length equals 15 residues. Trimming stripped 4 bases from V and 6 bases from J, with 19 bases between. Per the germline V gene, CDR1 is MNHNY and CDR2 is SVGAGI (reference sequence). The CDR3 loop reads CASSLGNQRWGEQYF. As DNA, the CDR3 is TGTGCCAGCAGTTTAGGGAACCAAAGATGGGGCGAGCAGTACTTC.

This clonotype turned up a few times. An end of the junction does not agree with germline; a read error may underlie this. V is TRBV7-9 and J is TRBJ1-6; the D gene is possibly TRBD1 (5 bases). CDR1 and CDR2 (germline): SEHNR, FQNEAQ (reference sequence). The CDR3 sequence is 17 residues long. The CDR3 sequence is CASSSQGRSSYNSPLHF. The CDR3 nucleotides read TGTGCTAGCAGCTCCCAGGGACGGAGCTCCTATAATTCACCCCTCCACTTT. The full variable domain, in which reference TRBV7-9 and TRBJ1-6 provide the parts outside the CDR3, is DTGVSQNPRHKITKRGQNVTFRCDPISEHNRLYWYRQTLGQGPEFLTYFQNEAQLEKSRLLSDRFSAERPKGSFSTLEIQRTEQGDSAMYLCASSSQGRSSYNSPLHFGNGTRLTVT.

CDR3 amino acids: CSASAPGGRELFF. Here the CDR3 DNA reads TGCAGTGCTAGCGCCCCTGGGGGACGGGAATTGTTTTTT. The chain uses TRBV20-1 and TRBJ1-4, with D possibly TRBD1 on 5 matching bases. Germline V lookup: CDR1 DFQATT, CDR2 SNEGSKA (reference sequence). The V and J ends lost 3 bases and 15 bases respectively, with 20 bases between them. The CDR3 covers 13 residues.

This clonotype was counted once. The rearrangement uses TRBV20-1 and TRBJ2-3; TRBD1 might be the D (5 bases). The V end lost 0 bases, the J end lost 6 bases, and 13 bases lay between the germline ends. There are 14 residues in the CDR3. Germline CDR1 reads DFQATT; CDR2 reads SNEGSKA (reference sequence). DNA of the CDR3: TGCAGTGCTAGAGATGGGGCCGTAGCTGATACGCAGTATTTT. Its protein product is CSARDGAVADTQYF.

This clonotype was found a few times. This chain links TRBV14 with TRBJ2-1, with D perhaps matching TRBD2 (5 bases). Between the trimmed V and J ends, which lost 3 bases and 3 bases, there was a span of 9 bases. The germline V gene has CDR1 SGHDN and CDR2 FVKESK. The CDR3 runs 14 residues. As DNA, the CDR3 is TGTGCCAGCAGCCATCTCGGGGACTACAATGAGCAGTTCTTC. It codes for CASSHLGDYNEQFF.

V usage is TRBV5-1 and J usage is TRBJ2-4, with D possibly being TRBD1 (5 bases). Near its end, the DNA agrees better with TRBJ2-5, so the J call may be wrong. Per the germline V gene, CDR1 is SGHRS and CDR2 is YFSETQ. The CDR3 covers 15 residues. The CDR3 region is CASTLFDRQSQTQYF. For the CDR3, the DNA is TGCGCCAGCACACTATTCGATAGACAGTCCCAGACCCAGTACTTC.

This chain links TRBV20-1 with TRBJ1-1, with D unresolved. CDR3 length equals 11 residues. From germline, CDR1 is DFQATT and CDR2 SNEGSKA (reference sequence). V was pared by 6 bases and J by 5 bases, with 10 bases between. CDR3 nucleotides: TGCAGTGCGGCGGGTAGGACTGAAGCTTTCTTT. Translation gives CSAAGRTEAFF.

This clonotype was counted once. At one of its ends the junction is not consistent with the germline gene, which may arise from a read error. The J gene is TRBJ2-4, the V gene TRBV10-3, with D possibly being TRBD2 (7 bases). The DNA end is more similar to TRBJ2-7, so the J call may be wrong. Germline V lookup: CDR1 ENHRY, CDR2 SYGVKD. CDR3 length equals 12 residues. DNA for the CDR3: TGTTCCATCGGGAGGACAGACTACGAGCAGTACTTC. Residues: CSIGRTDYEQYF.

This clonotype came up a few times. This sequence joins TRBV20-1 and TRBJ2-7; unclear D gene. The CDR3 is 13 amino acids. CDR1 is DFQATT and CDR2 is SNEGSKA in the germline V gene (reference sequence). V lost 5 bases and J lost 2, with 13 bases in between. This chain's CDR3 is CSAYEDSTYEQYF. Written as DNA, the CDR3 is TGCAGTGCTTATGAGGATTCCACCTACGAGCAGTACTTC.

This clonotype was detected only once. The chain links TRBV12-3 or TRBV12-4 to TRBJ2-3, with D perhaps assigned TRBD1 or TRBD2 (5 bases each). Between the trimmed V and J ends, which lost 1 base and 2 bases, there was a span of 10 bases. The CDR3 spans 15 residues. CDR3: CASSLGGITTDTQYF. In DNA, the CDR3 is TGTGCCAGCAGTTTAGGGGGGATAACCACAGATACGCAGTATTTT.

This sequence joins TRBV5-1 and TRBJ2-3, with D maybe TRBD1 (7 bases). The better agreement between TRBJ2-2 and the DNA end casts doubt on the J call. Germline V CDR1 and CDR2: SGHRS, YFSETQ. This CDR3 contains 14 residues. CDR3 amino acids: CASSTRGVAGELFF. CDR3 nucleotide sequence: TGCGCCAGCAGCACCAGGGGGGTCGCCGGGGAGCTGTTTTTT.

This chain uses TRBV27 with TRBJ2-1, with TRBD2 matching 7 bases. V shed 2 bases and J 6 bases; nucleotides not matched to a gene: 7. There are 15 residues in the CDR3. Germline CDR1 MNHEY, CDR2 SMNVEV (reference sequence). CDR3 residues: CASSLTAGVGNEQFF. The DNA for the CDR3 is TGTGCCAGCAGTTTAACGGCGGGAGTCGGCAATGAGCAGTTCTTC.

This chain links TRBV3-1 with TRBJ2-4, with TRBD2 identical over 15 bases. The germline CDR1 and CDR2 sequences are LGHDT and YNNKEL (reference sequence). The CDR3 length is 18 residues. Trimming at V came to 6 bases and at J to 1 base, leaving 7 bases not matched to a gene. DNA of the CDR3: TGTGCCAGCAGTCCCGGACTAGCGGGGGGGAAGGCCAAAAACATTCAGTACTTC. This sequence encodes CASSPGLAGGKAKNIQYF.

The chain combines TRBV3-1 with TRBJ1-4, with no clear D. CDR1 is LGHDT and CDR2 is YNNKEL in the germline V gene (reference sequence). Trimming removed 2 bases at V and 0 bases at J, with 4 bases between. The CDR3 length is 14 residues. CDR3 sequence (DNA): TGTGCCAGCAGCCAACGGCCAACTAATGAAAAACTGTTTTTT. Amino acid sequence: CASSQRPTNEKLFF.

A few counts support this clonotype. The CDR3 nucleotides are TGTGCCAGCAGCAAACGACTAATGGGGATTGGTGAGCAGTTCTTC. Protein sequence: CASSKRLMGIGEQFF. The gene calls are TRBV7-8 and TRBJ2-1; TRBD2 might be the D (5 bases). V dropped 5 bases and J dropped 9 bases, with 20 bases sitting between them. Germline CDR1 reads SGHVS; CDR2 reads FQNEAQ. This CDR3 has 15 residues.

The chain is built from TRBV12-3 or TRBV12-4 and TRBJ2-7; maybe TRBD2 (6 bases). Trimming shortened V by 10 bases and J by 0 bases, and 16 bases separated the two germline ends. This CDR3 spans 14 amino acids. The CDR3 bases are TGTGCCACCAAGAGGGACTCGAGCTCCTACGAGCAGTACTTC. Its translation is CATKRDSSSYEQYF.

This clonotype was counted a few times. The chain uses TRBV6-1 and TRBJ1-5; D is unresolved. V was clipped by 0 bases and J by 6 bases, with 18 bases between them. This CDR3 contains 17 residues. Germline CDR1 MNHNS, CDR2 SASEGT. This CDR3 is CASSEARTSQKGQPQHF. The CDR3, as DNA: TGTGCCAGCAGTGAAGCGAGGACTTCTCAAAAGGGTCAGCCCCAGCATTTT.

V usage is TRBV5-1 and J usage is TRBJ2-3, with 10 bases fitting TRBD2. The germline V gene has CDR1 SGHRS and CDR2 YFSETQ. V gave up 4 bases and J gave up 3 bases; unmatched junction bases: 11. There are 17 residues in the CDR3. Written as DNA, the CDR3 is TGCGCCAGCAGCCAGCGGGCTAGCGGGAGTACGACAGATACGCAGTATTTT. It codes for CASSQRASGSTTDTQYF.

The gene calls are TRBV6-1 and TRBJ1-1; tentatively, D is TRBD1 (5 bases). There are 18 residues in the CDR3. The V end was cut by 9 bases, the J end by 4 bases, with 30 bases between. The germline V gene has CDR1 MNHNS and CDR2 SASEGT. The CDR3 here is CASSGRVTGPREITEAFF. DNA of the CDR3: TGTGCCAGTTCAGGGAGGGTGACGGGACCTAGGGAGATCACTGAAGCTTTCTTT.

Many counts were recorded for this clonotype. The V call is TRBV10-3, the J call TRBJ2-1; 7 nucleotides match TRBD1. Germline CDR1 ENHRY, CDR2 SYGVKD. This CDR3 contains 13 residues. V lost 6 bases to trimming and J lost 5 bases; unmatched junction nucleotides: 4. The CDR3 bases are TGTGCCATCAGCGGGACAGAAAACAATGAGCAGTTCTTC. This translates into CAISGTENNEQFF.